This entry features one T cell receptor (beta chain) sequence. What it binds is not known. RNA transcripts yielded amplified TCR beta CDR3 regions. TCR CDR3 regions were first amplified by RT-PCR with HTBI primers. TCRdb independently ran MiXCR on the multiplex PCR reads; one entry per CDR3 protein. The sample comprises over 500,000 distinct CDR3 sequences, 46% of which are singletons, and 35% to 50% rests with the top ten. This sample is part of a study of T cells in Graves' hyperthyroidism and ophthalmopathy. Study conclusions and caveats: Most clonotypes expanded in the thyroid (above 0.001) were also present in blood.

Criteria for exclusion of patients were uncontrolled infection, other autoimmune disease, pregnancy or lactation. The V gene's germline CDR1 is DFQATT and CDR2 SNEGSKA (reference sequence). Trimming cost V 4 bases and J 3 bases, with 9 bases left between them. The CDR3 totals 12 residues. The sequence was obtained from an adult woman with Graves' disease, either hyperthyroidism or ophthalmopathy (not recorded which). The gene calls are TRBV20-1 and TRBJ2-5; D possibly corresponds to TRBD1 (6 bases). The specimen was peripheral blood or thyroid tissue (not recorded which). CDR3 bases: TGCAGTGCTATAAGGACAGAAGAGACCCAGTACTTC. Encoded protein: CSAIRTEETQYF.